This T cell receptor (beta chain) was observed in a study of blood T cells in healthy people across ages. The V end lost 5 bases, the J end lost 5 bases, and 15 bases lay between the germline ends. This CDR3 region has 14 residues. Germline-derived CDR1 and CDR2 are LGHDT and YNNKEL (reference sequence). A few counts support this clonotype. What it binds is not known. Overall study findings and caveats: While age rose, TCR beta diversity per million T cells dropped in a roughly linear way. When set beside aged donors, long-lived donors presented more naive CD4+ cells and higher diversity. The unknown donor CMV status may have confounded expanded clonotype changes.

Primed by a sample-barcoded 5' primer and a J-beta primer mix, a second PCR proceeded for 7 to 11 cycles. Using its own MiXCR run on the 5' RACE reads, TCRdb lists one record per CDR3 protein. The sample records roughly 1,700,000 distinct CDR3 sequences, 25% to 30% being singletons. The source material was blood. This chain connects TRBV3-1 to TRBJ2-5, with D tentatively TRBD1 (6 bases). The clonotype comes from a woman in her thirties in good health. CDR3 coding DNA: TGTGCCAGCAGCGCCCGGGACATGAGGGAGACCCAGTACTTC. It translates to CASSARDMRETQYF.